The present entry profiles one T cell receptor (beta chain) with its context. What it binds is unknown. This entry belongs to a study of long-term antiretroviral therapy in people with HIV. Sequencing relied on immunoSEQ assay v3.0, run at survey level. Method: immunoSEQ multiplex PCR; TCRdb's copy keeps in-frame clones and lacks some. The sample has 20,000 to 25,000 clones; approximately 87% are singletons. Whole-study findings and limits: Even long-term ART left TRB diversity below transplant donor controls, despite gains.

Samples held roughly 1-11 million cryopreserved PBMC, and DNA extraction followed. Germline CDR1 and CDR2: SGHRS and YFSETQ. The CDR3 contains 15 residues. The V gene end was trimmed by 1 base and the J gene end by 0 bases; junction bases not matched to a gene: 0. The rearrangement joins TRBV5-1 to TRBJ2-2; TRBD1 matches 7 bases. The source was unsorted PBMCs, collected just under 2.7 years after starting antiretroviral therapy. The TCR was taken from a woman aged 50 to 65 with HIV. In DNA form, the CDR3 reads TGCGCCAGCAGCTTGCAGGGGGCGAACACCGGGGAGCTGTTTTTT. It yields the protein CASSLQGANTGELFF.